The source of this T cell receptor beta chain is a study of blood T cells in healthy people across ages. Findings of the study overall: The study could not conclusively compare naive and antigen-experienced cells, given its unsorted PBMCs.

Healthy Caucasian individuals from Russia aged roughly 6 to 90 served as donors. The use of a sample-barcoded 5' primer and a J-beta primer mix characterized a second PCR of roughly 7 to 12 cycles. Each single sample gave us at least 2.5 million CDR3-containing paired-end reads. TCRdb reprocessed the 5' RACE reads with MiXCR, giving one entry per CDR3 protein. Of around 940,000 distinct CDR3 sequences listed, around 54% are singletons. This clonotype was counted at least ten times. Its antigen is unidentified. At one end, the junction sequence differs from germline, possibly due to a read error. This CDR3 has 14 residues. Germline V gives CDR1 SGHTA, CDR2 FQGNSA.

The TCR originated in a woman in her fifties or sixties in good health. The sequenced material came from blood. The chain recombines TRBV7-2 with TRBJ2-7, with 8 bases aligning to TRBD2. CDR3 protein: CASSLAGISYEQYF. CDR3 in DNA: TGTGCCAGCAGTTTAGCGGGAATATCCTACGAGCAGTACTTC.